The 11 T cell receptor beta chains below all came from one sample that was sequenced in a study of blood T cells in healthy people across ages. A J-beta primer mix and a sample-barcoded 5' primer were used in a second PCR of about 7 to 12 cycles. Each CDR3 protein gets one entry after TCRdb re-called the 5' RACE reads with MiXCR. Counted here are 700,000 to 850,000 distinct CDR3 sequences, roughly 50% occurring once; the ten biggest clones make up roughly two fifths. The sample comprised blood. The receptors were gathered from an elderly man in good health.

V is TRBV29-1 and J is TRBJ1-2; D is possibly TRBD1 (6 bases). The CDR3 has 13 amino acids. The germline V and J ends were trimmed by 7 bases and 4 bases, with 16 bases remaining between them. CDR1 SQVTM and CDR2 ANQGSEA come from the germline V gene. The CDR3 coding sequence is TGCAGCGGGACGGAGGGGGATGGCTATGGCTACACCTTC. It encodes CSGTEGDGYGYTF.

This clonotype was found a few times. The genes are TRBV12-3 or TRBV12-4 and TRBJ2-5, with D possibly TRBD2 on 5 matching bases. The CDR3 has 12 amino acids. V lost 8 bases, J lost 7 bases, and 14 bases lay in between. The CDR3 sequence is CASGSGRGTQYF. The CDR3 DNA follows: TGTGCCAGCGGCTCAGGTCGGGGGACCCAGTACTTC.

This clonotype was recorded only once. V and J are TRBV7-2 and TRBJ2-3, with D unresolved. From germline, CDR1 is SGHTA and CDR2 FQGNSA. The ends were cut back, 1 base at V and 14 bases at J, with 25 bases in the middle. This CDR3 region has 16 residues. Here the CDR3 reads CASSLEGSPGGRYAYF. DNA of the CDR3: TGTGCCAGCAGCTTAGAAGGCTCCCCAGGTGGCAGATACGCGTATTTT.

The chain joins TRBV12-3 or TRBV12-4 to TRBJ2-5; 12 positions match TRBD1. J was trimmed by 11 bases and V by 4 bases; bases with no gene match: 11. This CDR3 comprises 15 residues. CDR3 in DNA: TGTGCCAGCAGTTCTCCCGGGACAGGGGGCTTTCGACAGTACTTC. Its translation: CASSSPGTGGFRQYF.

This clonotype was picked up a small number of times. The chain combines TRBV5-1 with TRBJ2-7, with D perhaps matching TRBD1 (7 bases). With 5 bases removed from V and 0 bases from J, the gap between germline ends came to 12 bases. Germline V CDR1 and CDR2: SGHRS, YFSETQ. This CDR3 contains 14 residues. The CDR3 DNA is TGCGCCAGCAGGCGGGACAGCAGCTCCTACGAGCAGTACTTC. Translation gives CASRRDSSSYEQYF.

There are a few counts of this clonotype. The chain is built from TRBV20-1 and TRBJ2-5, with 9 positions matching TRBD2. This CDR3 spans 14 amino acids. The V gene's germline CDR1 is DFQATT and CDR2 SNEGSKA (reference sequence). V lost 3 bases to trimming and J lost 8 bases; unmatched junction nucleotides: 10. CDR3 bases: TGCAGTGCTAGTCGCGGGAGGGCTCCAGACACCCAGTACTTC. It specifies CSASRGRAPDTQYF.

This clonotype has only a few counts. The rearrangement uses TRBV3-1 and TRBJ2-1, with TRBD2 matching over 8 bases. Unmatched junction bases numbered 8, after V lost 4 bases and J lost 9 bases. Germline lookup yields CDR1 LGHDT and CDR2 YNNKEL (reference sequence). The CDR3 runs 14 residues. The CDR3 bases are TGTGCCAGCAGCCGAGGGGGGACTAGTTCTGAGCAGTTCTTC. It translates to CASSRGGTSSEQFF.

This clonotype was detected only a few times. This chain connects TRBV10-3 to TRBJ2-1, with a tentative D call TRBD2 (6 bases). CDR3 length: 15 residues. Per the germline V gene, CDR1 is ENHRY and CDR2 is SYGVKD. The V and J ends lost 4 bases and 5 bases respectively, with 15 bases between them. The CDR3 reads CAISGGGGRNNEQFF. Written as DNA, the CDR3 is TGTGCCATCAGTGGAGGCGGTGGGAGGAACAATGAGCAGTTCTTC.

This clonotype appeared once. The rearrangement joins TRBV9 to TRBJ1-1; D possibly corresponds to TRBD1 (5 bases). Germline V gives CDR1 SGDLS, CDR2 YYNGEE. The CDR3 runs to 15 residues. Trimming pared 1 base from V and 7 bases from J, leaving 17 bases between. The CDR3: CASSVSGRSGGEAFF. CDR3 bases: TGTGCCAGCAGCGTATCGGGGCGCTCGGGGGGTGAAGCTTTCTTT.

This clonotype was seen a few times. The rearrangement uses TRBV28 and TRBJ2-5, with 10 bases aligning to TRBD2. V lost 9 bases and J lost 3; bases outside the gene matches: 7. In germline, CDR1 is MDHEN, CDR2 SYDVKM. The CDR3 is 14 amino acids. CDR3 in amino acids: CASAGAGGKETQYF. Here the CDR3 DNA reads TGTGCCAGTGCGGGAGCGGGAGGGAAAGAGACCCAGTACTTC.

This clonotype appeared once. The genes are TRBV9 and TRBJ1-6; D gene uncertain. The CDR3 sequence is 15 residues long. Trimming left V 4 bases short and J 6 bases short, with 14 bases between. Germline V gives CDR1 SGDLS, CDR2 YYNGEE. CDR3 in amino acids: CASSKAGFGNSPLHF. In DNA, the CDR3 is TGTGCCAGCAGCAAGGCAGGTTTTGGTAATTCACCCCTCCACTTT.